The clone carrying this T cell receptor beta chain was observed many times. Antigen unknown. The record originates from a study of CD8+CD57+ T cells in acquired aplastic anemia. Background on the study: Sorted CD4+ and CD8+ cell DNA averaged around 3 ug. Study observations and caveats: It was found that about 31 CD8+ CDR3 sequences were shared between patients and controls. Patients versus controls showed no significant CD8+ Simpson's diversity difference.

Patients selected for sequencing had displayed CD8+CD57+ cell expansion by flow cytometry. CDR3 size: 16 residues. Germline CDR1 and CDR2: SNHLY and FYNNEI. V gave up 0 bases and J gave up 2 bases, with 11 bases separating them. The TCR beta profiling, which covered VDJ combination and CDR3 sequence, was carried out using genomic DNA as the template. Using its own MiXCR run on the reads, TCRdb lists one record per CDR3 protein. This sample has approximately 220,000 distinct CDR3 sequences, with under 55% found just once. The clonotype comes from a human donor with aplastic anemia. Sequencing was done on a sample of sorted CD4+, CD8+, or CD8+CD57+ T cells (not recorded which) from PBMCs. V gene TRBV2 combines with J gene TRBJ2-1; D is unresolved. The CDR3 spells CASSEALNPPYNEQFF. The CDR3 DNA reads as TGTGCCAGCAGTGAAGCGCTTAACCCCCCCTACAATGAGCAGTTCTTC. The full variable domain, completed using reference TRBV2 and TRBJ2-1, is EPEVTQTPSHQVTQMGQEVILRCVPISNHLYFYWYRQILGQKVEFLVSFYNNEISEKSEIFDDQFSVERPDGSNFTLKIRSTKLEDSAMYFCASSEALNPPYNEQFFGPGTRLTVL.